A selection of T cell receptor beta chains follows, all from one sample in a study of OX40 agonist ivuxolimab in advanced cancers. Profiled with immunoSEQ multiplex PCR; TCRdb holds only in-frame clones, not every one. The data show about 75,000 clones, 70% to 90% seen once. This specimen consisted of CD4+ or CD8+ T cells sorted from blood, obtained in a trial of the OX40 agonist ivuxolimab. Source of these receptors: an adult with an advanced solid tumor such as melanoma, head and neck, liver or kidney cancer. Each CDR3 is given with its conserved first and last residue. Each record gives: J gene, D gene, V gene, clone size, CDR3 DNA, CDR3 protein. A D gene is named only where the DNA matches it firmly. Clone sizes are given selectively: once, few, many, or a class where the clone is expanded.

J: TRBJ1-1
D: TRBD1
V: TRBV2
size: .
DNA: TGTGCCAGCAGTGAGTGGGGACAGGGGAAGTCAGCTTTCTTT
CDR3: CASSEWGQGKSAFF

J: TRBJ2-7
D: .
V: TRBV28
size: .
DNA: TGTGCCAGCAGCCTTCCGAGGGGAGGAGTTTCTTACGAGCAGTACTTC
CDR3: CASSLPRGGVSYEQYF

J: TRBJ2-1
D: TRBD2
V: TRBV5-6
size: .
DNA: TGTGCCAGCAGCTTGTCGAGGGGGCTAGCGGGAGGAACCTACAATGAGCAGTTCTTC
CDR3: CASSLSRGLAGGTYNEQFF

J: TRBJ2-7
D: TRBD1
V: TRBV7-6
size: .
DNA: TGTGCCAGCAGCTTAGGAGCAGGGGGCACCTACGAGCAGTACTTC
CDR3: CASSLGAGGTYEQYF

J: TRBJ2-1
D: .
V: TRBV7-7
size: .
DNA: TGTGCTAGCAGCTTAGACGTGAACTACAATGAGCAGTTCTTC
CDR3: CASSLDVNYNEQFF

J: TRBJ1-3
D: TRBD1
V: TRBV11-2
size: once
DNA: TGTGCCAGCAGGTCCGAGGGGGCGGGAAACACCATATATTTT
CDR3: CASRSEGAGNTIYF

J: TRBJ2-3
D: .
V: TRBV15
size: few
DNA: TGTGCCACCAGCAGTGGTGATTGGGCAGATACGCAGTATTTT
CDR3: CATSSGDWADTQYF

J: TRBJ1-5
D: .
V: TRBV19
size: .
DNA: TGTGCCAGTACGGGAGTGCATAGCAATCAGCCCCAGCATTTT
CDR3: CASTGVHSNQPQHF

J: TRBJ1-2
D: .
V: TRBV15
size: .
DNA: TGTGCCACCAGCAGAGATAGGGACACGGGCTATGGCTACACCTTC
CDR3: CATSRDRDTGYGYTF

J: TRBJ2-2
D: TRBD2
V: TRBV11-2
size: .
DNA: TGTGCCAGCAGCTTAGGTGCCGGGGGACTAGCGGAGGACACCGGGGAGCTGTTTTTT
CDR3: CASSLGAGGLAEDTGELFF

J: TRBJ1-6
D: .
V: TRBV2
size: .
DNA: TGTGCCAGCAGTAACAGGGTCCAACGGTCACCCCTCCACTTT
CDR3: CASSNRVQRSPLHF

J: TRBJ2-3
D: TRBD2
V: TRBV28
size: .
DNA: TGTGCCAGCAGCCCCACTAGCGGGAGGGCCGTAGTCACAGATACGCAGTATTTT
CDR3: CASSPTSGRAVVTDTQYF

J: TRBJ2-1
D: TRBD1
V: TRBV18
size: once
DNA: TGTGCCAGCTCACGGTCGACAGGGGCGAACATCAATGAGCAGTTCTTC
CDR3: CASSRSTGANINEQFF

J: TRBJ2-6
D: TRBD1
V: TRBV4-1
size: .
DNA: TGCGCCAGCAGCCCAGGACAGGGGACCGCTGGGGCCAACGTCCTGACTTTC
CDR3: CASSPGQGTAGANVLTF

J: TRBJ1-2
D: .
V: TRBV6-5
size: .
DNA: TGTGCCAGCAGCTACCCCCAGGGGAAAGTCAACTATGGCTACACCTTC
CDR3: CASSYPQGKVNYGYTF

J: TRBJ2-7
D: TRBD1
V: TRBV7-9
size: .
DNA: TGTGCCAGCAGTCCCTTGGACAGGGAATACGAGCAGTACTTC
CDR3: CASSPLDREYEQYF

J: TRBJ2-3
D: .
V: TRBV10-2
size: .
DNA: TGCGCCAGCAGTGAGTCTCGGACTGGCTTCACAGATACGCAGTATTTT
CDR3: CASSESRTGFTDTQYF

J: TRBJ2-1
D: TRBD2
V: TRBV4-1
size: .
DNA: TGCGCCAGCAGCCAGCGGGAGGGGACCTACAATGAGCAGTTCTTC
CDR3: CASSQREGTYNEQFF

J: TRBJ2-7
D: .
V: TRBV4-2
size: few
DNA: TGTGCCAGCAGCCTGACAGACTACGAGCAGTACTTC
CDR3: CASSLTDYEQYF

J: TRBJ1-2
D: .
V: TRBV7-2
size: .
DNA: TGTGCCAGCAGCCTAAAACTTGGAAGGACGGATGGCTACACCTTC
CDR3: CASSLKLGRTDGYTF

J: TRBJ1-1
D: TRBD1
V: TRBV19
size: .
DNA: TGTGCCAGTAGTATGGGACAGGGGGCGCCTGACACTGAAGCTTTCTTT
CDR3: CASSMGQGAPDTEAFF

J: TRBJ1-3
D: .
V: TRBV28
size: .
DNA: TGTGCCACCCTGACGAGGAGCTCTGGAAACACCATATATTTT
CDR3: CATLTRSSGNTIYF

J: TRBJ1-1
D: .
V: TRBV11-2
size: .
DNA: TGTGCCAGCAGCTATACCGGGACACGAACTGAAGCTTTCTTT
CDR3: CASSYTGTRTEAFF

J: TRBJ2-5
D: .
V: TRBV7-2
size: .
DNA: TGTGTCAGCAGCACCACTAGCTATAGGTGGGAGACCCAGTACTTC
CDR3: CVSSTTSYRWETQYF

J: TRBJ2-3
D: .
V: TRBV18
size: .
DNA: TGTGCCAGCTCACCCCTCAACACAGGGAGAGATACGCAGTATTTT
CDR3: CASSPLNTGRDTQYF

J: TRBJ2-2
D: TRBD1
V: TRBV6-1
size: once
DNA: TGTGCCAGCAGTGATTTCGGGACAGCGAACACCGGGGAGCTGTTTTTT
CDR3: CASSDFGTANTGELFF

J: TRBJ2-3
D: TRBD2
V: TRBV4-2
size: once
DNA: TGTGCCAGCAGCCAAGATCAGCGGGAGGGCCGAGATACGCAGTATTTT
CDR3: CASSQDQREGRDTQYF

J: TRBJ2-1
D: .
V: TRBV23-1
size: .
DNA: TGCGCCAGTCTTGGCGGCCCTGTAAGCTCCTACAATGAGCAGTTCTTC
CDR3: CASLGGPVSSYNEQFF

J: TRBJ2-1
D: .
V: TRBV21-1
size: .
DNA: TGTGCCAGCAGCAAAAACTACTTTACTTACAATGAGCAGTTCTTC
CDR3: CASSKNYFTYNEQFF

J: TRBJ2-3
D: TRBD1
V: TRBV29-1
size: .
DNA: TGCAGCGCCCGACAGGGAGGCACAGATACGCAGTATTTT
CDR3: CSARQGGTDTQYF

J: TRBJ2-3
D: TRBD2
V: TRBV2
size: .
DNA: TGTGCCAGAACCTTAGCGGGAGAGGGCACAGATACGCAGTATTTT
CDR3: CARTLAGEGTDTQYF

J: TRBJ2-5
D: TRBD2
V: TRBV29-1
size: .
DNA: TGCAGCGTTGCTACTAGCGAGCAAGAGACCCAGTACTTC
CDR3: CSVATSEQETQYF

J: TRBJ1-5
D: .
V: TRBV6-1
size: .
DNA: TGTGCCAGCAGAAATACAGGGAGTAATCAGCCCCAGCATTTT
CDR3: CASRNTGSNQPQHF

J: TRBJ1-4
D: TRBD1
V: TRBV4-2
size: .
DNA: TGTGCCAGCAGCCAAGGACAGGGGGCGGTAAAACTGTTTTTT
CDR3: CASSQGQGAVKLFF

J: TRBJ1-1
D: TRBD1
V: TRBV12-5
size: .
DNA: TGTGCTAGTGGTCAGGACAGGGGGACGGGGACTGAAGCTTTCTTT
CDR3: CASGQDRGTGTEAFF

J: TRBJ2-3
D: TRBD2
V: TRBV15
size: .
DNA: TGTGCCACCAGCAGACTGTATAGCGGGACCCTTCCAGATACGCAGTATTTT
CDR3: CATSRLYSGTLPDTQYF

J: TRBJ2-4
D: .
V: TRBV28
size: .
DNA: TGTGCCACCAGAAACCCACCCGGGGCCAAAAACATTCAGTACTTC
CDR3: CATRNPPGAKNIQYF

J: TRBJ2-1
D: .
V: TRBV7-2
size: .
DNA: TGTGCCAGCAGCTTAGGGGGGCCAGGTGCATCGAATGAGCAGTTCTTC
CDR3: CASSLGGPGASNEQFF

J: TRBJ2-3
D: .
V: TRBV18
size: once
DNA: TGTGCCAGCTCTTACAGGTGGGATTATAGCACAGATACGCAGTATTTT
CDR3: CASSYRWDYSTDTQYF

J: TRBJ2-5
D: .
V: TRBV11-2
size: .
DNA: TGTGCCAGCAGCTTAGCCCGAATCAGTACGGAGACCCAGTACTTC
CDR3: CASSLARISTETQYF

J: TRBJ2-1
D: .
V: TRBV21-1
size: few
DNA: TGTGCCAGCAGCAAAGAAACCCTAGACCAGGTTAATGAGCAGTTCTTC
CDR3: CASSKETLDQVNEQFF

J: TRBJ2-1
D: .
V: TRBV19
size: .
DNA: TGTGCCACCTCACGGGGTGCGGGAATCTACAATGAGCAGTTCTTC
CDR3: CATSRGAGIYNEQFF

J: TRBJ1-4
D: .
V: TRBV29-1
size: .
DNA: TGCAGCGTTGTCCCATGGAATAATGAAAAACTGTTTTTT
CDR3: CSVVPWNNEKLFF

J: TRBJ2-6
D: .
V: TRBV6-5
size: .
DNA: TGTGCCAGCAGTTACTTCGTCTCTGGGGCCAACGTCCTGACTTTC
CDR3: CASSYFVSGANVLTF

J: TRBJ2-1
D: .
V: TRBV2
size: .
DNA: TGTGCCAGCAGGAACAATGAGCAGTTCTTC
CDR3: CASRNNEQFF

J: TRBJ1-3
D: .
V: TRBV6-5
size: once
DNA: TGTGCCAGCACAGGGTCTGGAAACACCATATATTTT
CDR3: CASTGSGNTIYF

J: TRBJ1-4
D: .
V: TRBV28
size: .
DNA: TGTGCCAGTTGGGACGGAACTAATGAAAAACTGTTTTTT
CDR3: CASWDGTNEKLFF

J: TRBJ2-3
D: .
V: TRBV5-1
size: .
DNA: TGCGCCAGCAGCTTGGGAAGCGGCATGGGCACAGATACGCAGTATTTT
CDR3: CASSLGSGMGTDTQYF

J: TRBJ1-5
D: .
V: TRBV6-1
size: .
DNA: TGTGCCAGCAGTCGAAATCAGCCCCAGCATTTT
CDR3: CASSRNQPQHF

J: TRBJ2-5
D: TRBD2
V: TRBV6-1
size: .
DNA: TGTGCCAGCAGTGATACGGGACTAGCGCCTTCCCGGGTACGTGGGTACTTC
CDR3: CASSDTGLAPSRVRGYF

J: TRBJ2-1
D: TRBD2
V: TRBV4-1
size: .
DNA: TGCGCCAGCAGCCAAGAAAGCGGGACTAACTACAATGAGCAGTTCTTC
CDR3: CASSQESGTNYNEQFF

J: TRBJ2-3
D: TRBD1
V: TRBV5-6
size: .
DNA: TGTGCCAGCAGCTTCCTCGGACAGGGAATCTTATCAGATACGCAGTATTTT
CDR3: CASSFLGQGILSDTQYF

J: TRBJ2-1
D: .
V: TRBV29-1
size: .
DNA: TGCAGCGTTGGGACTAATATTGACTACAATGAGCAGTTCTTC
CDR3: CSVGTNIDYNEQFF

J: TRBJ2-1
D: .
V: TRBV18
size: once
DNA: TGTGCCAGCTCACCACTCCTTCTGGACAGCGCCTTCTCCTACAATGAGCAGTTCTTC
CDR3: CASSPLLLDSAFSYNEQFF